Below are 15 T cell receptor beta chains sequenced from a single sample in a study of T cell responses to AZD1222 COVID-19 vaccine (dated by TCRdb to about 2021). Library construction relied on the immunoSEQ multiplex PCR assay. TCRdb's version of the immuneACCESS table is confined to in-frame rearrangements and falls short of the full clone set. An unresolved V gene accounts for under half of the shortfall where checked; the remainder is of unknown origin. In all, the sample holds around 100,000 clones, and 80% to 95% of those were seen once. The top ten clonotypes cover under 5.5% of the sample. What the time point label conveys for this sample: baseline before first vaccination. Material: peripheral blood, obtained on day 0 of AZD1222 vaccination. These TCRs come from an adult in good health.

Notes on this clone: The CDR3 carries no conserved terminal phenylalanine or tryptophan, so it likely arises from a read error. The limits of the CDR3 on the DNA are not certain, so only TCRdb's listed CDR3 is given. The chain recombines TRBV5-8 with TRBJ1-2. The CDR3 sequence runs 10 residues, both termini included. Germline CDR1 SGHTS, CDR2 YDEGEE. The CDR3 loop reads CASSFGEGHL.

The rearrangement uses TRBV30 and TRBJ2-1, with D possibly being TRBD2 (7 bases). V was clipped by 0 bases and J by 10 bases, with 19 bases between them. Germline CDR1 reads GTSNPN; CDR2 reads SVGIG (reference sequence). The CDR3 sequence is 15 residues long. The CDR3 sequence is CAWSVYGGGRREQFF. In nucleotides, the CDR3 is TGTGCCTGGAGTGTATATGGGGGGGGCAGGAGGGAGCAGTTCTTC.

This chain connects TRBV4-1 to TRBJ1-1; D might be TRBD1 (5 bases). The germline V gene encodes CDR1 MGHRA and CDR2 YSYEKL. V was cut by 1 base and J by 3 bases, with 15 bases left in between. This CDR3 is 16 amino acids long. The CDR3, as DNA: TGCGCCAGCAGCCAAGCCCAAAACAGGCGGGACACTGAAGCTTTCTTT. Its protein is CASSQAQNRRDTEAFF.

The DNA of the CDR3 is TGTGCCAGCAGCCACCGGGACAGAAATTCACCCCTCCACTTT. Translated: CASSHRDRNSPLHF. The chain couples TRBV3-1 (or the pseudogene TRBV3-2) to TRBJ1-6, with 7 bases aligning to TRBD1. With V trimmed by 3 bases and J by 7 bases, 3 bases remained unmatched. The germline CDR1 and CDR2 sequences are LGHDT and YNNKEL (reference sequence). The length of the CDR3 is 14 residues.

The chain joins TRBV2 to TRBJ2-2; D unresolved. The CDR3 extends over 11 amino acids. Trimming took off 10 bases at V and 7 bases at J, with 10 bases between the two ends. Germline CDR1 SNHLY, CDR2 FYNNEI. This chain's CDR3 is CATLENGELFF. The CDR3 bases are TGTGCCACTCTGGAAAACGGGGAGCTGTTTTTT.

The gene calls are TRBV4-1 and TRBJ2-1; 8 nucleotides align to TRBD2. V lost 5 bases, J lost 7 bases, and 4 bases stayed unmatched. This CDR3 has 13 residues. Germline V gene sequence: CDR1 MGHRA, CDR2 YSYEKL. The CDR3: CASSYPSGNEQFF. DNA of the CDR3: TGCGCCAGCAGCTACCCTAGCGGGAATGAGCAGTTCTTC.

This chain joins TRBV5-1 and TRBJ2-1, with D perhaps TRBD1 or TRBD2 (5 bases each). The germline V and J ends were trimmed by 2 bases and 5 bases, with 17 bases remaining between them. This CDR3 spans 16 amino acids. Germline V gene data show CDR1 as SGHRS and CDR2 as YFSETQ. CDR3 residues: CASSFGTGGWDNEQFF. DNA for the CDR3: TGCGCCAGCAGCTTTGGGACCGGTGGATGGGACAATGAGCAGTTCTTC.

The V and J genes are TRBV18 and TRBJ2-1; TRBD2 matches 12 bases. CDR1 KGHSH and CDR2 LQKENI come from the germline V gene. This CDR3 is 15 amino acids long. V shed 3 bases, J shed 8 bases, and the junction held 5 bases outside the gene matches. DNA of the CDR3: TGTGCCAGCTCACCCACTAGCGGGGGGAGGTATGAGCAGTTCTTC. The encoded protein is CASSPTSGGRYEQFF.

The chain recombines TRBV7-8 with TRBJ1-2; 8 positions agree with TRBD1. There are 14 residues in the CDR3. V was pared by 5 bases and J by 7 bases, with 9 bases of the junction left unmatched. The germline gives CDR1 SGHVS, CDR2 FQNEAQ. The CDR3 bases are TGTGCCAGCAGCATTGGGACAGGACTGGGTGGCTACACCTTC. It translates to CASSIGTGLGGYTF.

V usage is TRBV18 and J usage is TRBJ1-6; D ambiguous. The germline CDR1 and CDR2 sequences are KGHSH and LQKENI. The CDR3 sequence is 13 residues long. V was trimmed by 5 bases and J by 7 bases, leaving 9 bases between them. CDR3 DNA: TGTGCCAGCTCATCGGACGGGAATTCACCCCTCCACTTT. Translation gives CASSSDGNSPLHF.

This rearrangement joins TRBV27 to TRBJ1-6; tentatively, D is TRBD1 (5 bases). The CDR3 is 14 amino acids. Germline CDR1 is MNHEY and CDR2 is SMNVEV (reference sequence). The germline V and J ends were trimmed by 6 bases and 7 bases, with 13 bases remaining between them. CDR3 sequence reads: CASRIGTGNSPLHF. Here the CDR3 DNA reads TGTGCCAGCAGAATAGGGACGGGAAATTCACCCCTCCACTTT.

This chain joins TRBV6-5 and TRBJ1-4; possible D gene TRBD1, 5 bases. The CDR3 consists of 13 residues. CDR1 is MNHEY and CDR2 is SVGAGI in the germline V gene. V was clipped by 6 bases and J by 6 bases, with 11 bases between them. The CDR3 nucleotides are TGTGCCAGCAGGGACGGGGGTTATGAAAAACTGTTTTTT. This sequence encodes CASRDGGYEKLFF.

V is TRBV7-2 and J is TRBJ1-2; a possible D gene is TRBD1 (5 bases). The CDR3 spans 14 residues. Germline CDR1 and CDR2: SGHTA and FQGNSA. Trimming stripped 5 bases from V and 8 bases from J, with 18 bases between. The CDR3 sequence is CASSTAARDGGYTF. CDR3 DNA: TGTGCCAGCAGCACAGCCGCCCGGGACGGGGGCTACACCTTC.

This clone was recorded only once. V usage is TRBV7-2 and J usage is TRBJ1-3; D is unresolved. V was clipped by 1 base and J by 0 bases, with 4 bases between them. This CDR3 has 14 amino acids. In germline, CDR1 is SGHTA, CDR2 FQGNSA. CDR3 in DNA: TGTGCCAGCAGCTTAGGGGGCTCTGGAAACACCATATATTTT. Protein: CASSLGGSGNTIYF. Together with reference TRBV7-2 and TRBJ1-3, the CDR3 gives the full variable domain: GAGVSQSPSNKVTEKGKDVELRCDPISGHTALYWYRQSLGQGLEFLIYFQGNSAPDKSGLPSDRFSAERTGGSVSTLTIQRTQQEDSAVYLCASSLGGSGNTIYFGEGSWLTVV.

The CDR3 sequence is CASRLFDRVNQPQHF. The CDR3 DNA reads TGTGCAAGTCGCTTATTCGACAGGGTTAATCAGCCCCAGCATTTT. The chain recombines TRBV12-2 with TRBJ1-5; the table's D call of TRBD1 was not tested on the DNA. TRBV12-2 is flagged as a pseudogene. The CDR3 spans 15 residues.